Following are 22 T cell receptor beta chains from one sample sequenced in a study of OX40 agonist ivuxolimab in advanced cancers. The table came from immunoSEQ multiplex PCR; TCRdb's copy has only in-frame clones and leaves some out. Of about 64,000 clones detected, more than 75% appear once; the ten largest clones hold 2% to 3%. The sample in question was CD4+ or CD8+ T cells sorted from blood, obtained in a trial of the OX40 agonist ivuxolimab. The receptors were gathered from an adult with an advanced solid tumor such as melanoma, head and neck, liver or kidney cancer.

V is TRBV7-6 and J is TRBJ1-5; 7 bases map to TRBD1. The ends lost 5 bases at V and 2 bases at J; junction bases unmatched: 6. The CDR3 totals 15 residues. Germline-derived CDR1 and CDR2 are SGHVS and FNYEAQ. The CDR3 protein is CASSPGQEGNQPQHF. CDR3 sequence (DNA): TGTGCCAGCAGCCCAGGACAGGAGGGCAATCAGCCCCAGCATTTT.

This sequence joins TRBV7-9 and TRBJ2-7; 9 bases match TRBD1. Germline CDR1 and CDR2: SEHNR and FQNEAQ (reference sequence). V trimming: 3 bases; J trimming: 5 bases; junction bases outside the gene matches: 5. This CDR3 is built from 14 residues. The CDR3 nucleotides read TGTGCCAGCAGCTTGGACAGGGGAGTCGACGAGCAGTACTTC. Translating gives CASSLDRGVDEQYF.

V is TRBV7-9 and J is TRBJ2-1; no firm D call. Per the germline V gene, CDR1 is SEHNR and CDR2 is FQNEAQ (reference sequence). This CDR3 spans 14 amino acids. V lost 0 bases, J lost 5 bases, and 8 bases lay in between. The CDR3 spells CASSLAAQDNEQFF. The DNA for the CDR3 is TGTGCCAGCAGCTTAGCGGCACAAGACAATGAGCAGTTCTTC. The whole variable domain, filled in from reference TRBV7-9 and TRBJ2-1, reads DTGVSQNPRHKITKRGQNVTFRCDPISEHNRLYWYRQTLGQGPEFLTYFQNEAQLEKSRLLSDRFSAERPKGSFSTLEIQRTEQGDSAMYLCASSLAAQDNEQFFGPGTRLTVL.

The chain recombines TRBV7-3 with TRBJ2-5, with D possibly being TRBD1 (6 bases). The V end lost 4 bases, the J end lost 5 bases, and 11 bases lay between the germline ends. Germline CDR1 is SGHTA and CDR2 is FQGTGA. The CDR3 is made up of 13 amino acids. CDR3 in amino acids: CASSSARGETQYF. CDR3 coding DNA: TGTGCCAGCAGCTCGGCTAGGGGGGAGACCCAGTACTTC. The entire variable domain, with the rest obtained from reference TRBV7-3 and TRBJ2-5, is as follows: GAGVSQTPSNKVTEKGKYVELRCDPISGHTALYWYRQSLGQGPEFLIYFQGTGAADDSGLPNDRFFAVRPEGSVSTLKIQRTERGDSAVYLCASSSARGETQYFGPGTRLLVL.

V usage is TRBV28 and J usage is TRBJ1-2, with TRBD1 matching 7 bases. The CDR3 sequence is 14 residues long. Looked up from germline, CDR1 is MDHEN and CDR2 is SYDVKM. V gave up 6 bases and J gave up 4 bases; unmatched junction bases: 8. The DNA for the CDR3 is TGTGCCAGCAGAACAGGGACAGCCGTCTATGGCTACACCTTC. It yields the protein CASRTGTAVYGYTF.

The rearrangement joins TRBV11-2 to TRBJ2-4; either TRBD1 or TRBD2 may supply D (6 bases each). The CDR3 runs 13 residues. Per germline, CDR1 SGHAT and CDR2 FQNNGV. V was cut by 5 bases and J by 8 bases, with 13 bases left in between. The CDR3 spells CASSVTGADIQYF. CDR3 nucleotides: TGTGCCAGCAGCGTGACGGGGGCGGACATTCAGTACTTC.

This chain connects TRBV5-1 to TRBJ1-3; a weak D match, TRBD1 (6 bases). This CDR3 region has 13 residues. The V and J ends lost 3 bases and 2 bases respectively, with 6 bases between them. The germline V gene has CDR1 SGHRS and CDR2 YFSETQ. The CDR3 nucleotides are TGCGCCAGCAGCTGGGGGCCTGGAAACACCATATATTTT. It encodes CASSWGPGNTIYF. The entire variable domain, with the rest obtained from reference TRBV5-1 and TRBJ1-3, is as follows: KAGVTQTPRYLIKTRGQQVTLSCSPISGHRSVSWYQQTPGQGLQFLFEYFSETQRNKGNFPGRFSGRQFSNSRSEMNVSTLELGDSALYLCASSWGPGNTIYFGEGSWLTVV.

This clone was counted only a few times. The rearrangement uses TRBV18 and TRBJ2-3; a possible D gene is TRBD1 (6 bases). CDR3 size: 16 residues. Germline CDR1 reads KGHSH; CDR2 reads LQKENI. Trimming removed 6 bases from V and 2 bases from J, with 18 bases in between. The DNA of the CDR3 is TGTGCCAGCTCCCCGGGGCGGACAGCAGACACAGATACGCAGTATTTT. The encoded protein is CASSPGRTADTDTQYF.

This chain connects TRBV19 to TRBJ2-7; TRBD2 aligns across 8 bases. V lost 6 bases to trimming and J lost 7 bases; unmatched junction nucleotides: 5. The CDR3 sequence is 12 residues long. Germline V gene lookup returns CDR1 LNHDA and CDR2 SQIVND (reference sequence). This CDR3 is CASSRGGIEQYF. The CDR3 DNA sequence: TGTGCCAGTAGCCGCGGGGGGATTGAGCAGTACTTC.

The chain carries TRBV6-5 and TRBJ2-7; TRBD2 aligns across 8 bases. The CDR3 length is 14 residues. Looked up from germline, CDR1 is MNHEY and CDR2 is SVGAGI. V was pared by 0 bases and J by 4 bases, with 2 bases of the junction left unmatched. The CDR3 nucleotides read TGTGCCAGCAGTTACTCCGGGAGGGTTTACGAGCAGTACTTC. It is translated as CASSYSGRVYEQYF.

The genes are TRBV7-9 and TRBJ1-1; tentative D call: TRBD1 (6 bases). V gave up 5 bases and J gave up 7 bases, with 17 bases separating them. The germline gives CDR1 SEHNR, CDR2 FQNEAQ (reference sequence). The CDR3 has 14 residues. The CDR3 DNA is TGTGCCAGCAGCCTACAGGGACGGGACGTTGAAGCTTTCTTT. Its protein product is CASSLQGRDVEAFF. Based on the CDR3 plus reference TRBV7-9 and TRBJ1-1, the full variable domain is DTGVSQNPRHKITKRGQNVTFRCDPISEHNRLYWYRQTLGQGPEFLTYFQNEAQLEKSRLLSDRFSAERPKGSFSTLEIQRTEQGDSAMYLCASSLQGRDVEAFFGQGTRLTVV.

The rearrangement joins TRBV2 to TRBJ2-3, with D unclear. Germline V gene sequence: CDR1 SNHLY, CDR2 FYNNEI. Trimming cost V 5 bases and J 6 bases, with 12 bases left between them. The CDR3 has 13 residues. Here the CDR3 reads CASSSPISDTQYF. The CDR3 DNA sequence: TGTGCCAGCAGTTCACCTATATCCGATACGCAGTATTTT.

The rearrangement links TRBV5-6 to TRBJ1-1; the D gene is possibly TRBD1 (6 bases). Trimming cost V 3 bases and J 2 bases, with 11 bases left between them. This CDR3 has 14 residues. Germline assignment: CDR1 SGHDT and CDR2 YYEEEE. In DNA form, the CDR3 reads TGTGCCAGCAGCTGGGGGACATCCAACACTGAAGCTTTCTTT. This translates into CASSWGTSNTEAFF. The whole variable domain, filled in from reference TRBV5-6 and TRBJ1-1, reads DAGVTQSPTHLIKTRGQQVTLRCSPKSGHDTVSWYQQALGQGPQFIFQYYEEEERQRGNFPDRFSGHQFPNYSSELNVNALLLGDSALYLCASSWGTSNTEAFFGQGTRLTVV.

Comments on this clone: The junction departs from the called germline gene at one end, perhaps through a read error. The gene calls are TRBV18 and TRBJ2-7; no clear D. The CDR3 loop spans 13 amino acids. Germline V gene data show CDR1 as KGHSH and CDR2 as LQKENI. The CDR3 loop is CASSPNPSSEQYF. CDR3 DNA sequence: TGTGCCAGCTCACCCAACCCGTCCTCCGAGCAGTACTTC.

The chain recombines TRBV19 with TRBJ2-5, with 13 nucleotides matching TRBD2. V lost 5 bases, J lost 3 bases, and 6 bases stayed unmatched. Germline V CDR1 and CDR2: LNHDA, SQIVND (reference sequence). The CDR3 is 16 amino acids. The CDR3 loop is CASSPGGLAGEETQYF. In DNA, the CDR3 is TGTGCCAGTAGTCCGGGAGGACTAGCGGGGGAAGAGACCCAGTACTTC.

As DNA, the CDR3 is TGTGCCAGCTCACGTAATGAACGGGATCAGCCCCAGCATTTT. Protein product: CASSRNERDQPQHF. The rearrangement joins TRBV18 to TRBJ1-5; no reliable D call. V lost 4 bases and J lost 5, with 12 bases in between. Germline CDR1 KGHSH, CDR2 LQKENI. The CDR3 is 14 amino acids.

The V call is TRBV5-5, the J call TRBJ2-5; 15 nucleotides match TRBD2. The germline V gene encodes CDR1 SGHKS and CDR2 YYEKEE (reference sequence). Trimming removed 4 bases from V and 1 base from J; junction bases left unmatched: 5. The CDR3 loop spans 17 amino acids. The CDR3 region is CASSPGLAGGRQETQYF. DNA of the CDR3: TGTGCCAGCAGCCCGGGACTAGCGGGAGGACGCCAAGAGACCCAGTACTTC. Full variable domain (missing parts from reference TRBV5-5 and TRBJ2-5): DAGVTQSPTHLIKTRGQQVTLRCSPISGHKSVSWYQQVLGQGPQFIFQYYEKEERGRGNFPDRFSARQFPNYSSELNVNALLLGDSALYLCASSPGLAGGRQETQYFGPGTRLLVL.

The rearrangement uses TRBV19 and TRBJ2-1, with D possibly matching TRBD1 (6 bases). Germline CDR1 reads LNHDA; CDR2 reads SQIVND (reference sequence). The CDR3 length is 14 residues. Trimming took 7 bases from V and 5 from J, leaving 15 bases between them. CDR3 coding DNA: TGTGCCAGTACCTTAAGAGGGGGAAACAATGAGCAGTTCTTC. This gives the protein CASTLRGGNNEQFF.

This chain joins TRBV6-5 and TRBJ2-1, with D perhaps TRBD2 (5 bases). Per the germline V gene, CDR1 is MNHEY and CDR2 is SVGAGI. Trimming took 0 bases from V and 5 from J, leaving 8 bases between them. This CDR3 comprises 14 residues. In DNA form, the CDR3 reads TGTGCCAGCAGTTACTCGTACGGGGACAATGAGCAGTTCTTC. Protein: CASSYSYGDNEQFF.

This chain joins TRBV19 and TRBJ2-5, with TRBD1 as a possible D gene (5 bases). The CDR3 runs to 14 residues. Deletions cut 8 bases from V and 0 bases from J, with 13 bases between. Germline values: CDR1 LNHDA, CDR2 SQIVND (reference sequence). In DNA form, the CDR3 reads TGTGCCAGTCGACAGAGAAGAAACCAAGAGACCCAGTACTTC. Translated: CASRQRRNQETQYF.

The rearrangement links TRBV7-6 to TRBJ2-7; TRBD2 is a possible D gene (5 bases). The CDR3 consists of 13 residues. Per germline, CDR1 SGHVS and CDR2 FNYEAQ. V dropped 4 bases and J dropped 6 bases, with 13 bases sitting between them. The CDR3 spells CASSSRVFSEQYF. The CDR3 DNA follows: TGTGCCAGCAGCTCGAGGGTGTTCTCCGAGCAGTACTTC.

The chain carries TRBV4-1 and TRBJ1-2; tentative D call: TRBD1 (6 bases). Germline V CDR1 and CDR2: MGHRA, YSYEKL. Trimming shortened V by 2 bases and J by 5 bases, and 12 bases separated the two germline ends. This CDR3 contains 14 residues. As DNA, the CDR3 is TGCGCCAGCAGCCAACCAGGGGTTTCTTATGGCTACACCTTC. Its translation: CASSQPGVSYGYTF.